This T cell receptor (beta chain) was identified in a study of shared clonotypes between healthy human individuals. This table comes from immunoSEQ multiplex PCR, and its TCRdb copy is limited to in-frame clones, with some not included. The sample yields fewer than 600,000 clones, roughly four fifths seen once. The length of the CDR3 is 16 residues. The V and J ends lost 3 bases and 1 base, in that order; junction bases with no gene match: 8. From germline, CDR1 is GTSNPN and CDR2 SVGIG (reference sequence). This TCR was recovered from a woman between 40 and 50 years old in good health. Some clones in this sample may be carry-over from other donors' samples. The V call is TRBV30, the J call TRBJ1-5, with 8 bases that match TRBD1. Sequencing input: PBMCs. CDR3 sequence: CAWRSGTGLSNQPQHF. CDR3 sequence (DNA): TGTGCCTGGAGATCGGGGACAGGCTTAAGCAATCAGCCCCAGCATTTT. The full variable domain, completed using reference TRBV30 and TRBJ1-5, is SQTIHQWPATLVQPVGSPLSLECTVEGTSNPNLYWYRQAAGRGLQLLFYSVGIGQISSEVPQNLSASRPQDRQFILSSKKLLLSDSGFYLCAWRSGTGLSNQPQHFGDGTRLSIL.